Given below is one T cell receptor (beta chain) in context. The CDR3 loop spans 17 amino acids. The J segment lost 4 bases and the V segment lost 4 bases, leaving 14 bases of the junction unmatched. From germline, CDR1 is SEHNR and CDR2 FQNEAQ (reference sequence). The data belong to a study of blood T cell repertoires in COVID-19. Looking at the study overall: PBMCs, B-cell-depleted T cells, or T cells were the source of the cDNA or gDNA that made up the material.

Authors' data handling: By means of reference gene primer amplification, nucleated cell counts were estimated. Repertoires were generated with immunoSEQ multiplex PCR, while TCRdb's copy carries only in-frame clones and drops some. Clonal size and the V and J genes are those of that table, whereas D and trimming came from the DNA. Of 96,000 or so clones in the sample, around 90% were seen once. Sequencing was performed on peripheral blood. The sequence was obtained from a human donor with COVID-19, enrolled during active disease. The donor label of this sample is uncertain. This chain joins TRBV7-9 and TRBJ1-2, with 8 bases fitting TRBD1. DNA of the CDR3: TGTGCCAGCAGCTCAACCACTAAAACAGGGGGACTCTATGGCTACACCTTC. The encoded protein is CASSSTTKTGGLYGYTF.